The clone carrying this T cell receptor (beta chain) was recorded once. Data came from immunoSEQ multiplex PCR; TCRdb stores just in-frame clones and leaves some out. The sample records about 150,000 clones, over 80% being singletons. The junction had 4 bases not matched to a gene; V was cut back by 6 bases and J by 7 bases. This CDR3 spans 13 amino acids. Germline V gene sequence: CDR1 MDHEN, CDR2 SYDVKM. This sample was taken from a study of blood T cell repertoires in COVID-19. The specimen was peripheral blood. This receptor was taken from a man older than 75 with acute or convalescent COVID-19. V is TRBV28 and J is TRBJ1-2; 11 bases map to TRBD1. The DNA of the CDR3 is TGTGCCAGCAGGCAGGGACAGGGGGGTGGCTACACCTTC. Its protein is CASRQGQGGGYTF.